This T cell receptor beta chain comes out of a study of response to subunit inactivated influenza vaccine. Germline V lookup: CDR1 MNHEY, CDR2 SMNVEV (reference sequence). The CDR3 spans 15 residues. Germline trimming cut 6 bases from V and 7 bases from J; bases unmatched to any gene: 6. Remarks on this clonotype: The antigen is not known.

Study-level results: The authors suggested that few new T cells are recruited per seasonal influenza vaccination.

MiXCR, run by TCRdb on the RT-PCR reads, gives a single entry per CDR3 protein. Of about 650,000 distinct CDR3 sequences in the sample, approximately 15% are singletons; the top ten hold 6% to 9.5%. The chain has TRBV27 and TRBJ2-2; 12 nucleotides agree with TRBD2. The clonotype was recovered from a man aged 45-65 years who received an inactivated influenza vaccine. The sequencing used PBMCs from blood, collected less than 15 days before vaccination. The CDR3 is CASRPSGRAVGELFF. In nucleotides, the CDR3 is TGTGCCAGCAGACCTAGCGGGAGGGCCGTCGGGGAGCTGTTTTTT.